One sample yielded the 8 T cell receptor beta chains listed below, sequenced in a study of cytomegalovirus exposure and HLA in healthy donors. Primers for the PCR totalled 60 Vbeta and 13 Jbeta. The repertoire was sequenced with immunoSEQ multiplex PCR; TCRdb's copy has only in-frame clones and lacks some. Counted here are 150,000 to 180,000 clones, roughly three quarters occurring once; the ten biggest clones make up roughly 13%. Sample: PBMCs. These receptors were taken from a man younger than 45 in good health and CMV-seropositive.

This sequence joins TRBV9 and TRBJ1-2; no reliable D call. Germline V gives CDR1 SGDLS, CDR2 YYNGEE. The CDR3 sequence is 15 residues long. V gave up 0 bases and J gave up 4 bases, with 13 bases separating them. This chain's CDR3 is CASSVEAKGAYGYTF. In DNA, the CDR3 is TGTGCCAGCAGCGTAGAGGCAAAGGGAGCCTATGGCTACACCTTC.

The chain has TRBV27 and TRBJ2-2; 8 nucleotides line up with TRBD2. The CDR3 has 14 amino acids. Losses at the gene ends were 8 bases for V and 0 bases for J; bases not matched to a gene: 2. From germline, CDR1 is MNHEY and CDR2 SMNVEV (reference sequence). The CDR3 bases are TGTGCCAGCGGTAGCGGGGCGAACACCGGGGAGCTGTTTTTT. Translation gives CASGSGANTGELFF.

V is TRBV6-1 and J is TRBJ2-1, with 7 bases that match TRBD2. Germline CDR1 reads MNHNS; CDR2 reads SASEGT. CDR3 length: 14 amino acids. With 9 bases clipped from V and 8 bases from J, the junction kept 13 bases outside the gene matches. CDR3 nucleotides: TGTGCCAGTGACCGCAGCGGGATCGACGATGAGCAGTTCTTC. Encoded protein: CASDRSGIDDEQFF.

This chain links TRBV6-5 with TRBJ1-1, with 8 positions matching TRBD1. The CDR3 covers 14 residues. CDR1 and CDR2 from the germline V gene are MNHEY and SVGAGI. The J segment lost 8 bases and the V segment lost 6 bases, leaving 11 bases of the junction unmatched. This CDR3 is CASRQGDLPREAFF. The CDR3 region has the DNA TGTGCCAGCAGACAGGGGGACCTGCCTCGGGAAGCTTTCTTT.

The chain links TRBV7-6 to TRBJ2-5, with TRBD1 matching over 7 bases. With 4 bases clipped from V and 5 bases from J, the junction kept 7 bases outside the gene matches. CDR3 length equals 14 residues. The germline CDR1 and CDR2 sequences are SGHVS and FNYEAQ. The CDR3 loop reads CASSSAQGRETQYF. The CDR3 nucleotides read TGTGCCAGCAGCTCAGCACAGGGGCGTGAGACCCAGTACTTC.

The chain has TRBV4-1 and TRBJ1-1; 9 nucleotides match TRBD1. The germline gives CDR1 MGHRA, CDR2 YSYEKL. There are 14 residues in the CDR3. The V segment lost 6 bases and the J segment 3 bases; nucleotides outside the gene matches: 5. CDR3 loop: CASRKQGADTEAFF. The CDR3 region has the DNA TGCGCCAGCAGGAAACAGGGGGCGGACACTGAAGCTTTCTTT.

The chain combines TRBV28 with TRBJ2-5, with TRBD1 matching 7 bases. Germline lookup yields CDR1 MDHEN and CDR2 SYDVKM. With 4 bases clipped from V and 3 bases from J, the junction kept 5 bases outside the gene matches. The CDR3 length is 14 residues. The DNA of the CDR3 is TGTGCCAGCAGTTCCCCCGGGACAGAAGAGACCCAGTACTTC. Residues: CASSSPGTEETQYF.

V usage is TRBV11-2 and J usage is TRBJ2-7, with D hard to call. CDR3 size: 13 residues. Germline values: CDR1 SGHAT, CDR2 FQNNGV. Trimming cost V 0 bases and J 5 bases, with 8 bases left between them. Written as DNA, the CDR3 is TGTGCCAGCAGCTTAGACCTACGGGACGAGCAGTACTTC. This translates into CASSLDLRDEQYF.